This T cell receptor beta chain was identified in a study of T cells in narcolepsy. Assay used: immunoSEQ multiplex PCR; TCRdb lists only in-frame clones, some missing. The table includes about 33,000 clones, roughly 90% detected once. In regard to this clone: The antigen is undetermined.

The CDR3 is made up of 13 amino acids. Unmatched junction bases numbered 4, after V lost 6 bases and J lost 3 bases. The germline V gene has CDR1 SNHLY and CDR2 FYNNEI. Regarding the study as a whole: Blood of same and different patients, but not healthy controls, reportedly held recurring autoreactive clonotypes.

Source material: CD45RA- memory CD4+ T cells from PBMCs. This rearrangement joins TRBV2 to TRBJ1-1, with 7 bases identical to TRBD1. The sequence derives from a human donor with narcolepsy. The CDR3 here is CASSLTGYTEAFF. The CDR3 DNA follows: TGTGCCAGCAGCTTGACAGGGTACACTGAAGCTTTCTTT.